This T cell receptor beta chain is drawn from a study of cytomegalovirus exposure and HLA in healthy donors (dated by TCRdb to between 2016 and 2019). Some background on the complete study: An earlier analysis of some 600 of the donors reported over 250 Gb of sequence data and 117 million unique TCR beta sequences obtained from around 170 million T cells. In a later genetic analysis, genome-wide SNP genotypes for about 55% of the roughly 670 donors were used, and that subset was treated as a discovery cohort. Alongside the repertoire data, information on donor age, sex, ethnicity and CMV serostatus was compiled. Typing coverage differed by locus: A, B, C, DRB1 and DQB1 were typed in roughly 620-630 donors, DQA1 in about 500, DPA1 in 600 to 610, and DPB1 in 450 to 480. Of the 300 to 500 genotyped donors, 81% were placed in the genetic ancestry cluster associated with self-reported Caucasian donors. In a later analysis, previously published TCR beta repertoires from several hundred donors were re-analyzed and high-resolution HLA genotyping was added so that TCR occurrence patterns could be studied. The study aimed to test whether cataloging public T cell receptors could reveal signatures of past pathogen exposure. The study used immunosequencing to profile the T cell repertoires of about 670 subjects and linked those repertoires to cytomegalovirus serostatus. An early release covering just under 650 HLA-typed donors comprised around 300 gigabases of sequencing data and roughly 85 million unique TCR sequences. Because of strong linkage in the cohort, five DR-DQ haplotypes were treated as single units for association and clustering. The later analysis used no new phenotypic data to find candidate immune exposures, relying instead on TCR beta sequences and their occurrence across donors. To predict cytomegalovirus infection status, the study combined high-throughput TCR immunosequencing, statistical association of individual TCRs with disease status, and machine learning. To decide whether each TCR beta V gene segment behaved as functional or pseudogenic, an earlier analysis of some 540 of the donors relied on high-throughput TCR beta sequencing. In addition to the first cohort of approximately 670 subjects, a separate validation cohort of some 120 different subjects was used. All discovery cohort repertoires had been generated on a single sequencing platform. Both class I and class II loci were covered by HLA typing, at four-digit resolution. Across under 500 genotyped donors of the cohort, an average of about 250,000 unique TCR beta nucleotide sequences per donor were sequenced, and about a sixth of those sequences were non-productive.

The cohort was made up of roughly 670 healthy bone marrow donors. Cohort members were all nominally healthy when sampled, although unrecorded immune exposures were likely present. The donor was CMV seronegative and belonged to the group of 352 seronegative cohort members. A peripheral blood sample was collected from each donor, and TCR beta sequencing was performed on peripheral blood mononuclear cells. The Qiagen DNeasy Blood Extraction Kit was used to extract genomic DNA from the blood cell samples. This clone was picked up one time. The antigen it binds to is not known. Base qualities were left out, and no much larger clone turns up one base away. CDR1 and CDR2, looked up from the germline V gene (reference sequence), are SGHNT and YYREEE. The V end loses 0 bases and the J end loses 1 base, and a stretch of 10 bases separates them. The CDR3 contains 15 residues, cysteine and phenylalanine counted. Only the CDR3 DNA is retained, 45 bases long and in frame from the first base.

The library was generated by the immunoSEQ multiplex PCR assay. A mixture of 60 forward primers for TCR Vbeta segments and 13 reverse primers for TCR Jbeta segments was used in the multiplex PCR. A multiplex PCR assay on genomic DNA amplified the CDR3 region of rearranged TCR beta genes. The Illumina HiSeq System was used to sequence the amplified TCR beta libraries as 87-base-pair reads. Under the source paper's analysis protocol: A later analysis counted approximately 74 million unique TCR beta chains across the approximately 700 repertoires, and 10 million to 11 million of these chains were shared by at least two donors. A nearest-neighbor algorithm error-corrected the raw reads and collapsed the reads into unique sequences, merging closely related sequences to remove PCR and sequencing errors. V, D and J gene segments were assigned by aligning CDR3 sequences to IMGT reference sequences. Each retained sequence needed at least a six-nucleotide match to both a V gene segment and a J gene segment. A rearrangement was called productive if the CDR3 had no stop codons and remained in frame with V and J, and every other rearrangement was called non-productive. CDR3 was defined by IMGT convention, running from the second conserved V-encoded cysteine to the conserved J-encoded phenylalanine. Sequences without an unambiguous match to a single V gene segment were excluded from the earlier analysis of 450 to 650 of the donors. In an earlier analysis of 587 of the donors, V segments were called functional above 56.7% productive rearrangements and were called segregating when the between-donor standard deviation exceeded 5%. A statistical classification framework was developed to diagnose cytomegalovirus status using the catalog of TCR beta chain sequences. V and J gene assignment, in a later analysis, came from comparing TCR nucleotide sequences with IMGT/GENE-DB human TR gene sequences. A later analysis assigned CDR3 sequences and most-parsimonious VDJ recombination scenarios with the TCRdist pipeline. In a later analysis, every TCR beta chain was defined by the combination of its CDR3 amino acid sequence and its V-gene family, and reads without a unique V-gene family were dropped. A later analysis removed 450 to 600 highly shared, low-generation-probability nucleotide sequences to deal with suspected cross-contamination and a sequencing artifact. A later analysis calculated a clonal expansion index for each public chain from normalized within-repertoire ranks of inferred template counts. A later analysis computed generation probabilities with a VDJ recombination model fitted to out-of-frame rearrangements, and checked the results against IGoR. In a later analysis, TCR-TCR, TCR-HLA and TCR-CMV co-occurrence was scored with hypergeometric tests, and a repertoire-size bias correction was applied to TCR pairs. To estimate false discovery rates, a later analysis permuted the HLA or CMV assignments 20 times. In a later analysis, co-occurring TCRs were grouped using DBSCAN, and TCRdist sequence similarity was added for clustering within HLA-allele-positive subsets. For co-occurrence clustering, repertoires with fewer than 30,000 or more than 120,000 public chains were excluded, along with about five repertoires with anomalous nucleotide sharing. The table was pulled from immuneACCESS by TCRdb, which kept in-frame rearrangements only. Such tables lose some clones; where checked, under half of the loss comes from unresolved V genes, and the rest has no known cause. V and J calls and clone size are those listed in that table; D and trimming were worked out from the DNA. A total of some 150,000 clones appear in this sample, around 86% of them only once. The ten largest clones capture less than 3.5% of the sample.

Study-wide findings and limitations: While some public TCRs were present in many individuals, most TCR sequences turned up only very rarely across donors. A later analysis associated about 18,000 TCR beta sequences with specific HLA alleles at a false discovery rate of 0.05. Only TCR beta chains were sequenced in this cohort, and the absence of alpha or paired-chain data limited detectable features. It was suggested by the authors that the approach could potentially be generalized to other disease states and immunological phenotypes. In a later genetic analysis, fewer N-insertions in productive TCRs were reported among donors in an Asian-associated ancestry cluster than the roughly 670-donor mean. In vitro tests confirmed that a few of the cytomegalovirus-associated TCR beta chains recognize cytomegalovirus antigens. Because counts were too low, roughly 16 rarely observed V segments, including chromosome 9 orphons, were left out of the earlier analysis of 587 of the donors. In a later analysis, the rate of TCR association differed among HLA loci, with DRB1 alleles having the most associated TCRs and HLA-C alleles having the fewest. In a later analysis, HLA-associated TCR beta chains were found to be more clonally expanded and to have lower generation probabilities than equally common non-associated chains. Linkage disequilibrium might explain the correlated functional status among segregating V segments, but an unknown experimental factor could not be excluded. In a later analysis, several top co-occurrence clusters were reported to appear linked to parvovirus B19, influenza, CMV and Epstein-Barr virus. Because some donors lacked HLA typing at each locus, the association tests relied only on the typed subset. A later analysis found that most CMV-associated TCR beta chains appeared HLA-restricted, with HLA associations seemingly driven largely by CMV exposure. In an earlier analysis of 587 of the donors, most TCR beta V segments were observed in productive rearrangements about 90% or about 30% of the time, broadly matching IMGT annotations. For the cohort, immune exposure information was limited to CMV serostatus. The classifier was reported to diagnose cytomegalovirus status with high specificity and sensitivity in both the original and validation cohorts. Presence/absence analyses assumed roughly uniform sequencing depth across donors, an assumption that may not hold. A further reported finding was that TCR beta sequences accurately predicted the HLA-A and HLA-B alleles for most subjects in the first cohort. In the study, some 160 TCR beta chains were listed as associated with cytomegalovirus. An association between a missense DCLRE1C variant and V-gene and J-gene trimming of TCR beta chains was found in a later genetic analysis and replicated in an independent cohort. When HLA alleles, especially DR and DQ, strongly co-occurred, TCR associations were difficult to assign to individual alleles. A cluster of highly shared sequence variants was judged likely to be a technical artifact of the sequencing pipeline. Some IMGT-functional V segments, including TRBV6-2 and TRBV6-3, could not be told apart with the 87-base-pair reads, so those segments were excluded.

The chain joins TRBV5-4 to TRBJ1-1; TRBD1 is possibly the D segment (6 matching bases). The material sequenced was PBMCs. This TCR came from a woman aged 30 to 39 in good health and CMV-seronegative. The CDR3 is CASSLAGTRNTEAFF. The DNA is as follows: TGTGCCAGCAGCTTGGCCGGGACAAGGAACACTGAAGCTTTCTTT.